The clone carrying this T cell receptor beta chain has only one observation. As yet, its antigen is unknown. The sample comes from a study of OX40 agonist ivuxolimab in advanced cancers. Looking at the study overall: It was ivuxolimab, an agonistic anti-OX40 (CD134) antibody, that patients were treated with. Enrollees could have had prior anti-PD-1, anti-PD-L1 or anti-CTLA-4 therapy, which 30% to 50% had received.

Findings and caveats of the study: Expansion of clones was among the lowest in partial responders at 0.1-3.0 mg/kg. Some nonresponders also had low normalized T-cell clonal expansion.

Sequencing used immunoSEQ multiplex PCR; TCRdb keeps in-frame clones, though not all of them. The sample has about 15,000 clones; about 60% are singletons. The germline V gene has CDR1 SGHDT and CDR2 YYEEEE. The CDR3 has 14 amino acids. Trimming stripped 2 bases from V and 4 bases from J, with 12 bases between. The clonotype originates from an adult with an advanced solid tumor such as melanoma, head and neck, liver or kidney cancer. This material consisted of CD4+ or CD8+ T cells sorted from blood, taken in a trial of the OX40 agonist ivuxolimab. The J gene is TRBJ1-2, the V gene TRBV5-6; unclear D gene. The CDR3 DNA reads TGTGCCAGCAGCTTCGGGCTACAGCGCTATGGCTACACCTTC. It is translated as CASSFGLQRYGYTF.